A selection of T cell receptor beta chains follows, all from one sample in a study of blood T cell repertoires in COVID-19. Profiled with immunoSEQ multiplex PCR; TCRdb holds only in-frame clones, not every one. The table lists about 100,000 clones, about four fifths of them singletons. Sequenced sample: peripheral blood. The receptors here all came from a human donor in a cohort sampled during active COVID-19. Both conserved end residues are trimmed from each CDR3. A D gene is named only where the DNA matches it firmly. Clone sizes are given selectively: once, few, many, or a class where the clone is expanded.

-,TRBJ2-5,-,TRBV4-1,ASSQEYSRETQY
-,TRBJ1-2,few,TRBV5-5,ASSRDGRNYGYT
-,TRBJ2-3,-,TRBV5-4,ASTDPGIATDTQY
TRBD2,TRBJ2-1,-,TRBV4-1,ASSQVGGGGPSSYNEQF
-,TRBJ1-4,-,TRBV6-5,ASSFMEGNNEKLF
TRBD2,TRBJ2-2,few,TRBV18,ASSLSGGSNTGELF
TRBD1,TRBJ2-7,-,TRBV12-3/TRBV12-4,ASSFGQGYEQY
-,TRBJ1-2,-,TRBV5-1,ASSLDVPANYGYT
-,TRBJ2-2,-,TRBV19,ASSISRRTGELF
-,TRBJ2-1,few,TRBV7-9,ASSSSFGGFNNEQF
-,TRBJ2-1,-,TRBV28,ASFRLAGADEQF
-,TRBJ2-2,-,TRBV6-5,ASSRQAENTGELF
-,TRBJ1-2,-,TRBV11-2,ASSLRRGWGYGYT
-,TRBJ1-5,few,TRBV5-6,ASSKYATGDRQPQH
-,TRBJ1-2,few,TRBV5-4,ASSIQGGDGYT
-,TRBJ1-2,-,TRBV10-3,AISDSVRTANYGYT
-,TRBJ1-6,few,TRBV6-5,ASRLAAGVNSPLH
TRBD2,TRBJ2-7,once,TRBV19,ASSIGRGSEQY
-,TRBJ2-1,-,TRBV7-2,ASSLFEGEYNEQF
-,TRBJ1-6,-,TRBV5-4,ASSLGNGREVPLH
TRBD2,TRBJ2-3,-,TRBV18,ASSLFLAGSTDTQY
-,TRBJ1-3,few,TRBV7-6,ASSPRGFSGNTIY
TRBD2,TRBJ2-1,-,TRBV4-3,ASSQNPSSGGDNEQF
TRBD2,TRBJ2-3,-,TRBV11-3,ASSLGLPGLAGSGTDTQY